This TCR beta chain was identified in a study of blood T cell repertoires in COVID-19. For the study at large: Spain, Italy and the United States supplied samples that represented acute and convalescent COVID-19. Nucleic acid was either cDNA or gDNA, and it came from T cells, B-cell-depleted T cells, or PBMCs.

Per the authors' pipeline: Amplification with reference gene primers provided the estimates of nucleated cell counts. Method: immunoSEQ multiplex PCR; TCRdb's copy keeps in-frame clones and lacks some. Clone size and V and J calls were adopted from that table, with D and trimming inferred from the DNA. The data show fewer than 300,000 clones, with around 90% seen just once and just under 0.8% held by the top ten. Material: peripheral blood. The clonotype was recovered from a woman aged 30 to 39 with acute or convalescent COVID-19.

This CDR3 reads CASPVRGTSTDTQYF. CDR3 nucleotide sequence: TGTGCCAGCCCGGTTCGGGGGACGAGCACAGATACGCAGTATTTT. This chain uses TRBV2 with TRBJ2-3; TRBD2 is a possible D gene (6 bases). The germline V and J ends were trimmed by 8 bases and 0 bases, with 15 bases remaining between them. CDR1 and CDR2 from the germline V gene are SNHLY and FYNNEI. The CDR3 loop spans 15 amino acids.